Reported below is one TCR beta chain. No cognate antigen has been identified for it. One base away there is no much larger clone; base qualities are not given. This record comes from a study of blood T cells in healthy people across ages (dated by TCRdb to the mid-2010s). About the full investigation: Template switching captured roughly one uniquely barcoded TCR beta cDNA molecule per two T cells in model experiments. Donors were grouped into four age groups: young (average approximately 16 years), middle-aged (around 39), aged (over 55) and long-lived (about 90). Age-related changes in TCR beta repertoire diversity were measured in the study by deep sequencing normalized with unique cDNA molecular identifiers. Two additional independent replicas of 1 million unique cDNA reads from the same blood draw were analyzed for two donors (one aged 18 to 30 and one aged 80 or older). Donors of different ages were randomly distributed across sequencing lanes to avoid experimental bias.

Including the terminal cysteine and phenylalanine, the CDR3 comprises 14 residues. The CDR3 DNA has 42 bases and is translated from base 1. The germline ends are 15 bases apart after V is trimmed by 5 bases and J by 7 bases. According to the germline V gene (reference sequence), CDR1 reads SEHNR and CDR2 reads FQNEAQ. The investigation overall reported the following: The CMV infection status of donors was not known, potentially confounding age-related changes in expanded clonotypes. Observed TCR beta diversity per million T cells fell roughly linearly with age, and a significant reduction was already apparent by age roughly 40. The percentage of naive T cells measured by flow cytometry correlated strongly with observed TCR beta diversity. Compared with the aged group, the long-lived group had more naive CD4+ T cells, fewer expanded clones and increased TCR diversity, a pattern suggesting age selection. Conclusive comparison of naive and antigen-experienced compartments was prevented by the profiling of bulk unsorted PBMCs. Estimates of total diversity based on one million sequenced T cells were regarded as lower bounds and as underestimates.

Library prep was done by 5' RACE. Sequencing relied on an Illumina HiSeq 2500. A second PCR of about 7 to 12 cycles was run with a J-beta primer mix and a sample-barcoded 5' primer. A unique molecular identifier was introduced onto each TCR beta cDNA molecule by a template-switch 5' adaptor carrying 12 random nucleotides. At least 3 million CDR3-containing paired-end reads were obtained from each sample. The Mint cDNA synthesis kit, primed by a TRBC-specific oligonucleotide, was used to synthesize first-strand cDNA from all RNA. All cDNA was treated with uracil-DNA glycosylase and then went through a first 18-cycle PCR with the universal primers M1SS and BC2_uni_R. Processing in the source paper ran as follows. For normalization, 1 million high-quality reads were randomly selected from each sample, with every read carrying a distinct molecular identifier. Instead of being binned into consensus sequences, reads that shared molecular identifiers were thrown out. MiTCR, set to a Q25 quality threshold and the strictest error-elimination algorithm, was used for CDR3 identification, clonotype clustering and error correction. A nonparametric unseen species model using Euler transformation provided a lower-bound estimate of total TCR beta diversity. Starting from the raw public reads, TCRdb applied fastp trimming at Q25, assembled clones with MiXCR and retained in-frame beta chains. Each record represents a unique CDR3 protein, reported with the most common genes and DNA among its rows. TCRdb's processing, not the authors' own work, is the source of the V and J calls. For this sample the table gives approximately 810,000 distinct CDR3 sequences, of which 29% were detected only once. Approximately 15% of the sample belongs to the ten largest clones.

Systemically healthy Caucasian individuals from Russia, some 36 in total and aged roughly 6 to 100 years, were included as donors. Around 10 milliliters of peripheral blood were drawn from each donor into EDTA-treated Vacutainer tubes. PBMCs were isolated by Ficoll-Paque density-gradient centrifugation, with at least 6 million obtained per sample. Trizol reagent was used to extract total RNA from the PBMCs, yielding at least 6 micrograms per sample. The percentages of naive CD45RAhigh/CD27high T cells were determined by flow cytometry on a PBMC aliquot from every donor. Sequenced input: blood. The sequence was collected from a woman over 75 in good health. Here the chain combines TRBV7-9 and TRBJ1-5; the D segment cannot be called with confidence. The nucleotide sequence reads as follows: TGTGCCAGCAGCGCGCCCGGGTTCGGCCAGCCCCAGCATTTT. This sequence encodes CASSAPGFGQPQHF.